One sample yielded the 15 T cell receptor beta chains listed below, sequenced in a study of identical twins (dated by TCRdb to about 2016). Libraries were built with 5' RACE. TCRdb lists the instrument as Illumina HiSeq 2000. TCRdb reanalyzed the raw reads on its own, using fastp at Q25 for trimming and MiXCR for clone calling, and kept in-frame beta chains. Every distinct CDR3 protein forms one entry, paired with its most common genes and DNA. The sample table shows a few hundred thousand distinct CDR3 sequences, and more than 9% are seen once. Roughly 3% of the sample is taken by the ten largest. These data were also filed under a second study, of yellow fever vaccine responses in identical twins.

What was sequenced was PBMCs. The receptors here all came from a woman aged 18-30 years in good health.

This clonotype was observed many times. The V and J genes are TRBV7-2 and TRBJ1-2; no definite D call. The CDR3 has 13 residues. Germline V gives CDR1 SGHTA, CDR2 FQGNSA. V shed 4 bases and J shed 7 bases, with 13 bases lying between them. The CDR3 bases are TGTGCCAGCAGCTCGAGTGCACCACGTGGCTACACCTTC. It translates to CASSSSAPRGYTF.

In this sample, this clonotype turned up a few times. The chain has TRBV5-1 and TRBJ2-1, with D perhaps TRBD2 (5 bases). CDR1 is SGHRS, CDR2 YFSETQ, per germline. The CDR3 totals 16 residues. Trimming removed 0 bases from V and 0 bases from J, with 10 bases in between. The CDR3 region is CASSLAPGISYNEQFF. The CDR3 nucleotides read TGCGCCAGCAGCTTGGCTCCGGGGATCTCCTACAATGAGCAGTTCTTC.

This clonotype occurred many times. V is TRBV7-9 and J is TRBJ2-5, with 8 positions matching TRBD1. The CDR3 totals 17 residues. In germline, CDR1 is SEHNR, CDR2 FQNEAQ (reference sequence). The V and J ends lost 4 bases and 0 bases, in that order; junction bases with no gene match: 10. The CDR3: CASSSIPTGANQETQYF. For the CDR3, the DNA is TGTGCCAGCAGCTCAATCCCGACAGGGGCGAACCAAGAGACCCAGTACTTC.

This clonotype was counted a single time. The DNA for the CDR3 is TGTGCCAGCTACCCGCCTAGCGGGAGGGCCGGCACAGATACGCAGTATTTT. This encodes CASYPPSGRAGTDTQYF. The chain uses TRBV12-3 or TRBV12-4 and TRBJ2-3; 12 bases align to TRBD2. The CDR3 sequence is 17 residues long. V lost 8 bases to trimming and J lost 1 base; unmatched junction nucleotides: 10.

V gene TRBV7-2 combines with J gene TRBJ2-2, with 10 bases matching TRBD2. CDR1 and CDR2 from the germline V gene are SGHTA and FQGNSA. The CDR3 extends over 15 amino acids. The J segment lost 8 bases and the V segment lost 5 bases, leaving 8 bases of the junction unmatched. In nucleotides, the CDR3 is TGTGCCAGCAGCGCCCGACTAGCGGGTTTTGGGGAGCTGTTTTTT. Translated: CASSARLAGFGELFF.

This clonotype showed up many times. The rearrangement joins TRBV10-3 to TRBJ2-5, with D possibly TRBD1 on 6 matching bases. CDR1 is ENHRY, CDR2 SYGVKD, per germline. The CDR3 consists of 12 residues. V lost 3 bases, J lost 4 bases, and 6 bases lay in between. The CDR3 spells CAISEQGETQYF. Here the CDR3 DNA reads TGTGCCATCAGTGAACAGGGAGAGACCCAGTACTTC.

There are many counts of this clonotype. This chain links TRBV4-3 with TRBJ1-4, with 7 bases aligning to TRBD1. Trimming cost V 1 base and J 4 bases; bases outside gene matches: 3. The germline gives CDR1 LGHNA, CDR2 YSLEER. The CDR3 runs to 15 residues. CDR3 DNA sequence: TGCGCCAGCAGCCAAGGTGGGACAGTTAATGAAAAACTGTTTTTT. Translating it yields CASSQGGTVNEKLFF.

The CDR3 region is CATSFQRGVQETQYF. The CDR3 region has the DNA TGTGCCACCAGCTTCCAGCGGGGGGTCCAAGAGACCCAGTACTTC. V gene TRBV15 combines with J gene TRBJ2-5, with 9 bases fitting TRBD2. Germline lookup yields CDR1 LNHNV and CDR2 YYDKDF (reference sequence). This CDR3 spans 15 amino acids. J was trimmed by 1 base and V by 5 bases; bases with no gene match: 5.

The V call is TRBV7-8, the J call TRBJ2-1; 11 nucleotides agree with TRBD2. With V trimmed by 7 bases and J by 5 bases, 4 bases remained unmatched. Germline loops: CDR1 SGHVS, CDR2 FQNEAQ. CDR3 length equals 14 residues. The DNA for the CDR3 is TGTGCCAGCAACCGACTAGCGGGACACAATGAGCAGTTCTTC. Its protein product is CASNRLAGHNEQFF. Drawing the rest from reference TRBV7-8 and TRBJ2-1, the complete variable domain is GAGVSQSPRYKVAKRGQDVALRCDPISGHVSLFWYQQALGQGPEFLTYFQNEAQLDKSGLPSDRFFAERPEGSVSTLKIQRTQQEDSAVYLCASNRLAGHNEQFFGPGTRLTVL.

This chain links TRBV4-3 with TRBJ2-1, with 9 bases fitting TRBD2. Trimming cost V 0 bases and J 8 bases; bases outside gene matches: 8. Germline lookup yields CDR1 LGHNA and CDR2 YSLEER. This CDR3 contains 16 residues. CDR3 coding DNA: TGCGCCAGCAGCCAAGAAGTAGCGGGAGCCGCCGATGAGCAGTTCTTC. Amino acids: CASSQEVAGAADEQFF.

This chain uses TRBV7-2 with TRBJ1-6; D possibly corresponds to TRBD1 (6 bases). V lost 11 bases and J 7 bases, leaving 21 bases between the germline ends. Germline V gene data show CDR1 as SGHTA and CDR2 as FQGNSA. The CDR3 is 15 residues long. In DNA form, the CDR3 reads TGTGCCTGCAAAAAGGGCGGGAGGGGGAATTCACCCCTCCACTTT. Its protein is CACKKGGRGNSPLHF.

This sequence joins TRBV5-6 and TRBJ2-2; D ambiguous. The CDR3 consists of 14 residues. Germline assignment: CDR1 SGHDT and CDR2 YYEEEE. Trimming left V 0 bases short and J 6 bases short, with 9 bases between. CDR3 nucleotides: TGTGCCAGCAGCTTGGTGGGGAATGCCGGGGAGCTGTTTTTT. Its translation is CASSLVGNAGELFF.

This clonotype was detected only a few times. The chain carries TRBV20-1 and TRBJ2-1; the match to TRBD2 covers 12 bases. J was trimmed by 8 bases and V by 2 bases; bases with no gene match: 4. The germline gives CDR1 DFQATT, CDR2 SNEGSKA (reference sequence). CDR3 length: 14 residues. CDR3: CSARLAGGGDEQFF. Here the CDR3 DNA reads TGCAGTGCTAGACTAGCGGGAGGGGGTGATGAGCAGTTCTTC.

This clonotype has a handful of counts. The J gene is TRBJ1-6, the V gene TRBV7-2, with D maybe TRBD1 (6 bases). This CDR3 contains 14 residues. V lost 5 bases, J lost 15 bases, and 20 bases lay in between. Germline V gene lookup returns CDR1 SGHTA and CDR2 FQGNSA. This CDR3 reads CASSPTFRGGGLHF. The CDR3, as DNA: TGTGCCAGCAGCCCGACTTTCAGGGGCGGGGGCCTCCACTTT.

This clonotype was picked up many times. This sequence joins TRBV29-1 and TRBJ2-3; D not resolved. This CDR3 is 11 amino acids long. Germline CDR1 SQVTM, CDR2 ANQGSEA. V was shortened by 5 bases and J by 3 bases, with 6 bases between the two germline ends. The CDR3 protein is CSVRVTDTQYF. The CDR3 DNA sequence: TGCAGCGTTCGGGTAACAGATACGCAGTATTTT.